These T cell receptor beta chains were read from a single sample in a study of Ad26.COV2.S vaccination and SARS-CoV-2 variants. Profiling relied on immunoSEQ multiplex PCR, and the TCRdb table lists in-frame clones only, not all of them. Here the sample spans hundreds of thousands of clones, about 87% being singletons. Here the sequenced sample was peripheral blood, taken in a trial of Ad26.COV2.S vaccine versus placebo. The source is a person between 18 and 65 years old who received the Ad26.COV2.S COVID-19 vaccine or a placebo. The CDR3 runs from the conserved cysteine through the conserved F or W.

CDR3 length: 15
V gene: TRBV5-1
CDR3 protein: CASSYVTGSRTEAFF

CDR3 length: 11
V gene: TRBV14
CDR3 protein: CASSQERQQFF

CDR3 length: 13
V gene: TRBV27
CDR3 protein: CASRAGWGYEQYF

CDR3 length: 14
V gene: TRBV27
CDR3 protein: CASSMPGLGYEQYF

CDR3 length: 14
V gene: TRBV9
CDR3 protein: CASSGSGGSGELFF

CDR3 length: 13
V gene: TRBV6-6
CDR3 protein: CASSYSRNEKLFF

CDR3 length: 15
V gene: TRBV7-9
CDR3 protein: CASSLTGGSGDEQFF

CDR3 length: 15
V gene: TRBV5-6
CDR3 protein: CASSSQGREGSVLTF

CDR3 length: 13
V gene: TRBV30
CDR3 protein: CAWSVKQGLEQYF

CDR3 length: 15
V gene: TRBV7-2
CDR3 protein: CASSPVWGRNQPQHF

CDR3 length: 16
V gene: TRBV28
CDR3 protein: CASSLGLGKSWAEAFF

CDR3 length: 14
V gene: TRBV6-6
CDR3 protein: CASTDRAGAYEQYF

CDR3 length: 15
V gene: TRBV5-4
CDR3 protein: CASSPTYRGSIEQYF

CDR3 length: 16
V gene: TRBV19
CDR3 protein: CASSIGGTARNYGYTF

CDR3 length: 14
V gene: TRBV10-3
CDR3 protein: CAIRGGTDQETQYF

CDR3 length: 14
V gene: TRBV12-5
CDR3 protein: CASGLVELKGEQFF

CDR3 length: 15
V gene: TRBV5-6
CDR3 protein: CASSSWDRNTGELFF

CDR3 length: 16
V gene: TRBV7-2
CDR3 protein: CASSSQGLQLADEQFF

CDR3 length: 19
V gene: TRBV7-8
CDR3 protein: CASSLARNSGAYHTGELFF

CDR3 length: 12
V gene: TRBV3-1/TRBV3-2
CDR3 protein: CASSLPGGEQYF

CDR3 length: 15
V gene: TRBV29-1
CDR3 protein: CSVDPPQGNQETQYF

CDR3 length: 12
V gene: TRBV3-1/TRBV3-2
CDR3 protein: CASSQGDSPLHF

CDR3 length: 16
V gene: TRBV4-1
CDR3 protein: CASSQDPRGRSSGYTF

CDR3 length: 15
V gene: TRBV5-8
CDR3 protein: CASSLAGNRGGELFF

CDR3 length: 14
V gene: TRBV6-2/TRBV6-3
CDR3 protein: CASSKGQTFYEQYF

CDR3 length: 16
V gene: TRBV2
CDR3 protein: CASSRTGTASTDTQYF

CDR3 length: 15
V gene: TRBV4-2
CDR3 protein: CASSQDWDPTYEQYF

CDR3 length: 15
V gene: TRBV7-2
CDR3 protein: CASSLRDRTIYEQYF

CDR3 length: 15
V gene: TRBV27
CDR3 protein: CASRLRDGTNSPLHF

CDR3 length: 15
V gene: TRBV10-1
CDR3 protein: CASSVAGGIYTEAFF

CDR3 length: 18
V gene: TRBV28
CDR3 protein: CASSLTGTGAGTNEKLFF

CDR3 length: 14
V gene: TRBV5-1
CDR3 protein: CASSLGAGTYEQYF

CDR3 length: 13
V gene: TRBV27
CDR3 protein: CASRRTGNEKLFF

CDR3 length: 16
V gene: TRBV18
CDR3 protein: CASSPRLGTGVYEQYF

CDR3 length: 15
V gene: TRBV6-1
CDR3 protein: CASSEAPGSGNTIYF